The 5 T cell receptor beta chains listed next were all sequenced from one sample in a study of T cell responses to AZD1222 COVID-19 vaccine. Assay used: immunoSEQ multiplex PCR; TCRdb lists only in-frame clones, some missing. Found here are roughly 120,000 clones, around 89% of them singletons; the top ten hold roughly 7.1%. The starting material was peripheral blood, obtained 28 days after the second AZD1222 dose. The receptors derive from an adult who received the AZD1222 COVID-19 vaccine.

V and J are TRBV6-6 and TRBJ2-7; 10 positions agree with TRBD1. V lost 2 bases to trimming and J lost 7 bases; unmatched junction nucleotides: 11. Germline loops: CDR1 MNHNY, CDR2 SVGAGI (reference sequence). CDR3 length: 16 residues. The CDR3 nucleotides read TGTGCCAGCAGTTACGGAACGGGACAGGGGCTTGGTGAGCAGTACTTC. It yields the protein CASSYGTGQGLGEQYF.

This rearrangement joins TRBV7-2 to TRBJ2-7, with TRBD2 matching 8 bases. CDR3 length: 19 amino acids. Germline lookup yields CDR1 SGHTA and CDR2 FQGNSA. The V gene end was trimmed by 0 bases and the J gene end by 3 bases; junction bases not matched to a gene: 16. The CDR3 loop is CASSLAPILAGTNVYEQYF. The CDR3 DNA reads TGTGCCAGCAGCTTAGCGCCAATTCTAGCGGGCACCAACGTCTACGAGCAGTACTTC.

The chain has TRBV5-1 and TRBJ1-1; D call uncertain. There are 14 residues in the CDR3. V was cut by 1 base and J by 1 base, with 8 bases left in between. Germline lookup yields CDR1 SGHRS and CDR2 YFSETQ. The CDR3 coding sequence is TGCGCCAGCAGCTTGTCGGCGGGGAACACTGAAGCTTTCTTT. Its protein product is CASSLSAGNTEAFF.

The chain is built from TRBV4-3 and TRBJ2-7; 9 bases map to TRBD2. This CDR3 region has 17 residues. Germline V lookup: CDR1 LGHNA, CDR2 YSLEER. V was clipped by 0 bases and J by 3 bases; unmatched bases: 9. The CDR3 sequence is CASSQDHDSGSLYEQYF. In DNA, the CDR3 is TGCGCCAGCAGCCAAGATCACGATAGCGGGAGCCTCTACGAGCAGTACTTC.

The genes are TRBV6-6 and TRBJ2-3, with TRBD2 identical over 9 bases. This CDR3 region has 14 residues. V shed 8 bases and J 5 bases; nucleotides not matched to a gene: 8. CDR1 MNHNY and CDR2 SVGAGI come from the germline V gene (reference sequence). The CDR3 loop reads CASSLAGVVDTQYF. The CDR3 nucleotides are TGTGCCAGCTCATTAGCGGGAGTGGTAGATACGCAGTATTTT.